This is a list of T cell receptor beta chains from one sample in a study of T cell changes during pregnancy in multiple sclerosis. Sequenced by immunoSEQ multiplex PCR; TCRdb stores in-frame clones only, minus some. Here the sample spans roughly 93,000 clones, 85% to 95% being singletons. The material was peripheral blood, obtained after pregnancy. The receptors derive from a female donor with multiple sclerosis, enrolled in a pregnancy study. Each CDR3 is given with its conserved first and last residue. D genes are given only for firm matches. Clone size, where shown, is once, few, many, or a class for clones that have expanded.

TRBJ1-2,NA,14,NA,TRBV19,TGTGCCAGTAGTACTCCCCAAAACAGGGTTGGCTACACCTTC,CASSTPQNRVGYTF
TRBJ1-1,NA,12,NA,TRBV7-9,TGTGCCAGCAGCTTAGGCGCGACTGAAGCTTTCTTT,CASSLGATEAFF
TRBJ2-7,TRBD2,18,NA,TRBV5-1,TGCGCCAGCAGCTTGGGAGAGCTAGCGGGGGGGCTGCACTACGAGCAGTACTTC,CASSLGELAGGLHYEQYF
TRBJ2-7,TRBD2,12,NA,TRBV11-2,TGTGCCAGCAGCTTAAGGGAGGGCGAGCAGTACTTC,CASSLREGEQYF
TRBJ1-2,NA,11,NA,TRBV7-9,TGTGCCAGCAGCCTCAGCTATGGCTACACCTTC,CASSLSYGYTF
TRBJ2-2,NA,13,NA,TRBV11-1,TGTGCCAGCAGCGAGAGAAGAAACGGGGAGCTGTTTTTT,CASSERRNGELFF
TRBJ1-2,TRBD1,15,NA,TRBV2,TGTGCCAGCAGAGCGGGACAGGGTAATTACTATGGCTACACCTTC,CASRAGQGNYYGYTF
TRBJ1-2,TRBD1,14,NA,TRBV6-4,TGTGCCAGCAGTGACTCGGGGACAGGGTATGGCTACACCTTC,CASSDSGTGYGYTF
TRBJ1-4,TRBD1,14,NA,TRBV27,TGTGCCAGCAGTTTCACGGGACAGGGGGAAAAACTGTTTTTT,CASSFTGQGEKLFF
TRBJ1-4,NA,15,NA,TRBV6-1,TGTGCCAGCAGAGAGAAACAGTTAATCCCAGAAAAACTGTTTTTT,CASREKQLIPEKLFF
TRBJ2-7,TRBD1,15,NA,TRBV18,TGTGCCAGCTCAGCAGGGGGATCCACGTCCTACGAGCAGTACTTC,CASSAGGSTSYEQYF
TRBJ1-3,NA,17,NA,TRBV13,TGTGCCAGCAGCTTAGGCTGGTTCCAGGGATCGGGAAACACCATATATTTT,CASSLGWFQGSGNTIYF
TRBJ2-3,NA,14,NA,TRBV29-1,TGCAGCGTGGGCTGGAGGGGAGGCACAGATACGCAGTATTTT,CSVGWRGGTDTQYF
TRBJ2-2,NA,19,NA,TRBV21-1,TGTGCCAGCAGCAAAAACGGACTCGGGACTAGCGCGAACACCGGGGAGCTGTTTTTT,CASSKNGLGTSANTGELFF
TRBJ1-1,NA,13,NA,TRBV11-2,TGTGCCAGCAGCTACCCAGGGGTTTCTAGGACTTTCTTT,CASSYPGVSRTFF
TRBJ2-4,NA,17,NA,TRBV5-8,TGTGCCAGCAGCAACGAATTGGGGGGGCTAGCCAAAAACATTCAGTACTTC,CASSNELGGLAKNIQYF
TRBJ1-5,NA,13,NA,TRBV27,TGTGCCAGCAGTGTGCAGGGCACTCAGCCCCAGCATTTT,CASSVQGTQPQHF
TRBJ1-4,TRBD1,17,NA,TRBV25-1,TGTGCCAGCAGTGCTTTTCCGGGACAGGGCGGATATGAAAAACTGTTTTTT,CASSAFPGQGGYEKLFF
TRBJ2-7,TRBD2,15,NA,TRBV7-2,TGTGCCAGCAGCGCCGCCGGGACTACCACCTACGAGCAGTACTTC,CASSAAGTTTYEQYF
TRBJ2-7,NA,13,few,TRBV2,TGTGCCAGCAGCCAGGACTACAGCTACGAGCAGTACTTC,CASSQDYSYEQYF
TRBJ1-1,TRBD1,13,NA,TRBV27,TGTGCCAGCAGTCCCACAGGGGCTTCTGAAGCTTTCTTT,CASSPTGASEAFF
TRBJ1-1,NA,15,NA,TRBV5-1,TGCGCCAGCAGCTCGGGGGAGGTCCCCGGCACTGAAGCTTTCTTT,CASSSGEVPGTEAFF
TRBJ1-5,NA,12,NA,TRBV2,TGTGCCAGCAGTGACAGGGTTCAGCCCCAGCATTTT,CASSDRVQPQHF
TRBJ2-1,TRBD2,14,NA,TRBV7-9,TGTGCCAGCAGCTTGTCAGCGGGGGTCAATGAGCAGTTCTTC,CASSLSAGVNEQFF
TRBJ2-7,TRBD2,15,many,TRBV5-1,TGCGCCAGCAGCTTAAAGCTAGCGGGAGCACACGAGCAGTACTTC,CASSLKLAGAHEQYF
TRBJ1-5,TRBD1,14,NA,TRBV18,TGTGCCAGCTCACCCCGGACAGGGAAACAGCCCCAGCATTTT,CASSPRTGKQPQHF
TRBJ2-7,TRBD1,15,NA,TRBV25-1,TGTGCCAGCGGAAACTCCGGGACAGGGGCCTACGAGCAGTACTTC,CASGNSGTGAYEQYF